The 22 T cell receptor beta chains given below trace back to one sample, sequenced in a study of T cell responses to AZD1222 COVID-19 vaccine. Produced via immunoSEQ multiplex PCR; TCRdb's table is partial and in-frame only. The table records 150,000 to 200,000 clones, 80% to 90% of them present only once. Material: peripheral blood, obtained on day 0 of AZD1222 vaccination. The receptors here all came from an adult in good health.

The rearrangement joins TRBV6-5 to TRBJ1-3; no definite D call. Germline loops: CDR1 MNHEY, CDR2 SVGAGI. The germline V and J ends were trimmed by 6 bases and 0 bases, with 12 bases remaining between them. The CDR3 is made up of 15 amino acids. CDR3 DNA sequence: TGTGCCAGCAGACTCACCGCCAGCTCTGGAAACACCATATATTTT. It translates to CASRLTASSGNTIYF.

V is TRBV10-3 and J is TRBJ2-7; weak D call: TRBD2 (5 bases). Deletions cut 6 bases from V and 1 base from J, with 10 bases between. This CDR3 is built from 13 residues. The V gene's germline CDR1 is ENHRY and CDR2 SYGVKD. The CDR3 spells CAISSTGSYEQYF. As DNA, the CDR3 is TGTGCCATCAGCTCGACGGGGTCCTACGAGCAGTACTTC.

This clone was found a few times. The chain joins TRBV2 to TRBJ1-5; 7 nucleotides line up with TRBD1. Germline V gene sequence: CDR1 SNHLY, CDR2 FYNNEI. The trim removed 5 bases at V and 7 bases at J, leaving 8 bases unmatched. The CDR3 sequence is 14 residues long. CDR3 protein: CASSRDSEVQPQHF. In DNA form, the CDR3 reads TGTGCCAGCAGTCGGGACAGCGAGGTCCAGCCCCAGCATTTT. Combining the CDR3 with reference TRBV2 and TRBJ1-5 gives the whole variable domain EPEVTQTPSHQVTQMGQEVILRCVPISNHLYFYWYRQILGQKVEFLVSFYNNEISEKSEIFDDQFSVERPDGSNFTLKIRSTKLEDSAMYFCASSRDSEVQPQHFGDGTRLSIL.

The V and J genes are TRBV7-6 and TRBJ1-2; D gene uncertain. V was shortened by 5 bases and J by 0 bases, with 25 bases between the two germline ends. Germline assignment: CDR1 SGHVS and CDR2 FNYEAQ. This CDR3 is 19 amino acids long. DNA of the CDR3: TGTGCCAGCAGCGCCCGGCCCCCGACTCAACTGAGCGCTAACTATGGCTACACCTTC. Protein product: CASSARPPTQLSANYGYTF.

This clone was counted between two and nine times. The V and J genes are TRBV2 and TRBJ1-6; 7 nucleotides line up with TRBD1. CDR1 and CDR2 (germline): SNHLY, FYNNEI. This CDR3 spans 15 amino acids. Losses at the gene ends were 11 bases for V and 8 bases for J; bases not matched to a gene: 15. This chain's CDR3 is CAVPWDSKGDSPLHF. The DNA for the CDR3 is TGTGCCGTACCCTGGGACAGCAAGGGTGATTCACCCCTCCACTTT. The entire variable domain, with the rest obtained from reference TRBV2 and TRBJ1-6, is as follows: EPEVTQTPSHQVTQMGQEVILRCVPISNHLYFYWYRQILGQKVEFLVSFYNNEISEKSEIFDDQFSVERPDGSNFTLKIRSTKLEDSAMYFCAVPWDSKGDSPLHFGNGTRLTVT.

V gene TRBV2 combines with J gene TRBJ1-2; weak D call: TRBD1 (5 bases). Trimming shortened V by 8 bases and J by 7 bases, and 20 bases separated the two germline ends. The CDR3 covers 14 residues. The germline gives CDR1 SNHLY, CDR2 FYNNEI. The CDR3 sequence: CASLRSWGGSGYTF. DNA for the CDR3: TGTGCCAGCCTAAGATCGTGGGGGGGAAGTGGCTACACCTTC.

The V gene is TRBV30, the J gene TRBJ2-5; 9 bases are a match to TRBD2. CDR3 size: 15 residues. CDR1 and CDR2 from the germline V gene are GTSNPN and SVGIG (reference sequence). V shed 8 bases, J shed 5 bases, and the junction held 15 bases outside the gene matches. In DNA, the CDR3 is TGTGCCGGGGGGGGGACTAGCCCTTATGTGGAGACCCAGTACTTC. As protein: CAGGGTSPYVETQYF.

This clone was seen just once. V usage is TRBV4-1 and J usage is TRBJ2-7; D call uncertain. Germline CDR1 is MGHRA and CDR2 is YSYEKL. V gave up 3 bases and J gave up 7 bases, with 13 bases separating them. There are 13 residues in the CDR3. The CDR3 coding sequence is TGCGCCAGCAGCCACCACTTAGAAGGGGAGCAGTACTTC. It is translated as CASSHHLEGEQYF.

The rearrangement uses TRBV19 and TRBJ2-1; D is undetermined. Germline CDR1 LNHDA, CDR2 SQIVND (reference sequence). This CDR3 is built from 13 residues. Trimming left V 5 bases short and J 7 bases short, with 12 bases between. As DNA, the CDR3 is TGTGCCAGTAGTCGGTGGGCGGAAAATGAGCAGTTCTTC. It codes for CASSRWAENEQFF.

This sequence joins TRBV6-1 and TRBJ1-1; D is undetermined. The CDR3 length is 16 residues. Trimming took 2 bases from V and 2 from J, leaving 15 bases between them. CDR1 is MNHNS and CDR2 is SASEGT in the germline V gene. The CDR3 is CASSESSRTGNTEAFF. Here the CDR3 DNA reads TGTGCCAGCAGTGAATCATCCCGGACGGGAAACACTGAAGCTTTCTTT.

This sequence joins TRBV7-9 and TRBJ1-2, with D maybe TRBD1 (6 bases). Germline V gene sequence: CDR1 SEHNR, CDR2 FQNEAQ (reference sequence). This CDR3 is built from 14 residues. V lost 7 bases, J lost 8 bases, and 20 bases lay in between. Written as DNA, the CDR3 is TGTGCCAGCACCCGGAGGGGGGAAACGAGCGGCTACACCTTC. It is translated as CASTRRGETSGYTF.

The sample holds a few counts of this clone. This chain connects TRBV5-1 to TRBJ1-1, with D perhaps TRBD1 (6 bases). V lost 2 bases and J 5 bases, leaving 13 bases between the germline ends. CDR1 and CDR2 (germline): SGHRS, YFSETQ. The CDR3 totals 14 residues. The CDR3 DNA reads TGCGCCAGCAGCTTTTTTGGGGGCGAGACTGAAGCTTTCTTT. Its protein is CASSFFGGETEAFF.

DNA of the CDR3: TGTGCCAGCAGCCAAGGGCTCACTAATTTGGGGGAGCAGTTCTTC. Its translation is CASSQGLTNLGEQFF. J is TRBJ2-1 and V is TRBV3-1 (or the pseudogene TRBV3-2); D unclear. The CDR3 extends over 15 amino acids. V lost 1 base, J lost 10 bases, and 17 bases lay in between. Germline CDR1 LGHDT, CDR2 YNNKEL (reference sequence).

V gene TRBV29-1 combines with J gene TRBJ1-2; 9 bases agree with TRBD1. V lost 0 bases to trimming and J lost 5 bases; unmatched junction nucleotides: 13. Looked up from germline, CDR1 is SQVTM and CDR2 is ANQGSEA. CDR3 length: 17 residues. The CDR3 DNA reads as TGCAGCGTTGAAGATTCGTTCGGACAGGGGAAGGGGTATGGCTACACCTTC. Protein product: CSVEDSFGQGKGYGYTF.

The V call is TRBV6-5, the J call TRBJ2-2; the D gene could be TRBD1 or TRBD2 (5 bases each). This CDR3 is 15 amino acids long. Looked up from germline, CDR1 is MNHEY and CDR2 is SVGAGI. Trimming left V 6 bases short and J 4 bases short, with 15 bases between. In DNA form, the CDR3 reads TGTGCCAGCAGGCTCCGGGGCGAGGGCACCGGGGAGCTGTTTTTT. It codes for CASRLRGEGTGELFF.

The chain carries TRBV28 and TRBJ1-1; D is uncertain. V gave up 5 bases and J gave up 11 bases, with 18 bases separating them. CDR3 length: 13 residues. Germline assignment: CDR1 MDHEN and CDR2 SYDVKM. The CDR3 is CASSPRRWQGAFF. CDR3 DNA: TGTGCCAGCAGTCCCCGAAGATGGCAAGGCGCTTTCTTT.

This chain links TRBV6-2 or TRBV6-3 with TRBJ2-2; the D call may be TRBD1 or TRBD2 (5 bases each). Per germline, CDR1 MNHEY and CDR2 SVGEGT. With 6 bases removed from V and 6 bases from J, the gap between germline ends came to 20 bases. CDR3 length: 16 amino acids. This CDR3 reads CASSPTPGPRAGELFF. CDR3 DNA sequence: TGTGCCAGCAGCCCAACACCGGGACCGAGGGCCGGGGAGCTGTTTTTT.

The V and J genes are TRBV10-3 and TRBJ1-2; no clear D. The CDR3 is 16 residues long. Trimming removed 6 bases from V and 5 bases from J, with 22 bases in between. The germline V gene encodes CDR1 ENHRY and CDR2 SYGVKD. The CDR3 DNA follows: TGTGCCATCAGCCTGAAGCCCACTGCCGACTTATATGGCTACACCTTC. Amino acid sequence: CAISLKPTADLYGYTF.

As DNA, the CDR3 is TGTGCCAGCAGCCCTCGGGACAGCACAGATACGCAGTATTTT. It translates to CASSPRDSTDTQYF. The chain uses TRBV3-1 (or the pseudogene TRBV3-2) and TRBJ2-3, with D perhaps being TRBD1 or TRBD2 (5 bases each). The CDR3 sequence is 14 residues long. Looked up from germline, CDR1 is LGHDT and CDR2 is YNNKEL (reference sequence). The ends were cut back, 4 bases at V and 0 bases at J, with 8 bases in the middle.

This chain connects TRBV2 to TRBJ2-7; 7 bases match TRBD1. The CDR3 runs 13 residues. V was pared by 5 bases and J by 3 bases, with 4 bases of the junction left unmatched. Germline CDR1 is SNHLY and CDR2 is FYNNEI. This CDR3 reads CASSPGQIYEQYF. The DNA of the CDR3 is TGTGCCAGCAGTCCGGGACAGATCTACGAGCAGTACTTC.

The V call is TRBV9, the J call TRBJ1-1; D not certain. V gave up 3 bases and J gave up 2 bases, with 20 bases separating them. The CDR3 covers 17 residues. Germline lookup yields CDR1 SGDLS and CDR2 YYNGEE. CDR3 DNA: TGTGCCAGCAGCGCCGGACTTACTTCGAACGGCAACACTGAAGCTTTCTTT. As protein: CASSAGLTSNGNTEAFF.

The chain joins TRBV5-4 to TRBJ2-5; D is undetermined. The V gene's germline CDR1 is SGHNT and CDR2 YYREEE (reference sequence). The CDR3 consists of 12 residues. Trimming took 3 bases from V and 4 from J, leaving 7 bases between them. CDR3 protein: CASSSQAETQYF. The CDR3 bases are TGTGCCAGCAGCTCCCAAGCAGAGACCCAGTACTTC.